The rows below give T cell receptor beta chains drawn from one sample of a study of blood T cell repertoires in COVID-19. TCRdb's table, derived via immunoSEQ multiplex PCR, lists solely in-frame clones and lacks some. This table holds a few hundred thousand clones, 75% to 90% found once. Sequenced sample: PBMCs or T cells enriched from blood (not recorded which). Receptors originate from a woman aged 45-65 years who had recovered from COVID-19. The CDR3 runs from the conserved cysteine through the conserved F or W. A D gene is named only where the DNA matches it firmly. The size of a clone is reported for some rows only, either as once, few or many, or as a class for expanded clones.

v_gene: TRBV21-1
abundance: -
j_gene: TRBJ2-1
d_gene: -
CDR3aa: CASRSVGTGCDNEQFF
CDR3nt: TGTGCCAGCAGAAGTGTAGGAACAGGGTGTGACAATGAGCAGTTCTTC

v_gene: TRBV7-2
abundance: -
j_gene: TRBJ1-3
d_gene: TRBD1
CDR3aa: CASSYRGTAKPSSGNTIYF
CDR3nt: TGTGCCAGCAGCTACCGAGGGACAGCCAAACCCAGCTCTGGAAACACCATATATTTT

v_gene: TRBV12-3/TRBV12-4
abundance: -
j_gene: TRBJ2-5
d_gene: TRBD2
CDR3aa: CASMAGAKETQYF
CDR3nt: TGTGCCAGCATGGCGGGAGCCAAAGAGACCCAGTACTTC

v_gene: TRBV30
abundance: -
j_gene: TRBJ2-5
d_gene: -
CDR3aa: CACFIALDNRGETQYF
CDR3nt: TGTGCCTGCTTCATCGCTCTCGATAACCGGGGGGAGACCCAGTACTTC

v_gene: TRBV10-1
abundance: -
j_gene: TRBJ2-5
d_gene: -
CDR3aa: CASSLRRQETQYF
CDR3nt: TGCGCCAGCAGCCTTCGTAGACAAGAGACCCAGTACTTC

v_gene: TRBV19
abundance: -
j_gene: TRBJ2-1
d_gene: TRBD2
CDR3aa: CVTRRAASGDHEQFF
CDR3nt: TGTGTAACACGACGGGCGGCTAGCGGCGACCATGAGCAGTTCTTC

v_gene: TRBV25-1
abundance: -
j_gene: TRBJ1-2
d_gene: -
CDR3aa: CASSGGYGYTF
CDR3nt: TGTGCCAGCAGTGGCGGATATGGCTACACCTTC

v_gene: TRBV2
abundance: -
j_gene: TRBJ2-7
d_gene: TRBD1
CDR3aa: CASRPGQTSYEQYF
CDR3nt: TGTGCCAGCAGGCCGGGACAGACCTCCTACGAGCAGTACTTC

v_gene: TRBV27
abundance: -
j_gene: TRBJ1-1
d_gene: TRBD1
CDR3aa: CASSLNGQVVTEAFF
CDR3nt: TGTGCCAGCAGCCTTAACGGACAGGTGGTCACTGAAGCTTTCTTT

v_gene: TRBV18
abundance: -
j_gene: TRBJ2-3
d_gene: TRBD2
CDR3aa: CASSPTSGTDTQYF
CDR3nt: TGTGCCAGCTCACCGACTAGCGGCACAGATACGCAGTATTTT

v_gene: TRBV10-1
abundance: -
j_gene: TRBJ2-1
d_gene: TRBD2
CDR3aa: CASSEASGNYNEQFF
CDR3nt: TGCGCCAGCAGTGAGGCGAGCGGGAACTACAATGAGCAGTTCTTC

v_gene: TRBV29-1
abundance: -
j_gene: TRBJ1-2
d_gene: TRBD1
CDR3aa: CSAGDSLVYGYTF
CDR3nt: TGCAGCGCTGGGGACAGTCTTGTATATGGCTACACCTTC

v_gene: TRBV20-1
abundance: -
j_gene: TRBJ2-4
d_gene: TRBD2
CDR3aa: CSASVERGSKNIQYF
CDR3nt: TGCAGTGCTAGTGTTGAGCGGGGGTCGAAAAACATTCAGTACTTC

v_gene: TRBV11-3
abundance: -
j_gene: TRBJ2-1
d_gene: -
CDR3aa: CASSFTSSYNEQFF
CDR3nt: TGTGCCAGCAGCTTCACTAGTTCTTACAATGAGCAGTTCTTC

v_gene: TRBV18
abundance: few
j_gene: TRBJ1-5
d_gene: -
CDR3aa: CASSPTTGSRSNQPQHF
CDR3nt: TGTGCCAGCTCACCGACGACAGGCTCAAGGAGCAATCAGCCCCAGCATTTT

v_gene: TRBV7-2
abundance: -
j_gene: TRBJ1-2
d_gene: TRBD1
CDR3aa: CASSLVGGTGGIGYTF
CDR3nt: TGTGCCAGCAGCTTAGTAGGAGGGACAGGGGGTATAGGCTACACCTTC

v_gene: TRBV5-1
abundance: -
j_gene: TRBJ2-7
d_gene: TRBD2
CDR3aa: CASSLGLAGARPSYEQYF
CDR3nt: TGCGCCAGCAGCTTGGGACTAGCGGGAGCCCGCCCGTCCTACGAGCAGTACTTC

v_gene: TRBV28
abundance: -
j_gene: TRBJ1-1
d_gene: -
CDR3aa: CASSFRGLTEAFF
CDR3nt: TGTGCCAGCAGTTTTCGGGGACTCACTGAAGCTTTCTTT

v_gene: TRBV5-1
abundance: -
j_gene: TRBJ2-3
d_gene: -
CDR3aa: CASSLGSLTDTQYF
CDR3nt: TGCGCCAGCAGCTTGGGGAGTCTCACAGATACGCAGTATTTT

v_gene: TRBV30
abundance: -
j_gene: TRBJ1-1
d_gene: -
CDR3aa: CAWIWAKNTEAFF
CDR3nt: TGTGCCTGGATTTGGGCAAAGAACACTGAAGCTTTCTTT

v_gene: TRBV24-1
abundance: once
j_gene: TRBJ2-5
d_gene: TRBD1
CDR3aa: CATSDSDRGFETQYF
CDR3nt: TGTGCCACCAGTGATTCGGACAGGGGGTTTGAGACCCAGTACTTC

v_gene: TRBV5-1
abundance: -
j_gene: TRBJ2-2
d_gene: TRBD1
CDR3aa: CASSWGTGGTGELFF
CDR3nt: TGCGCCAGCAGCTGGGGGACAGGGGGCACCGGGGAGCTGTTTTTT

v_gene: TRBV11-2
abundance: few
j_gene: TRBJ1-5
d_gene: TRBD1
CDR3aa: CASSPTTGAYSNQPQHF
CDR3nt: TGTGCCAGCAGCCCGACGACAGGGGCATATAGCAATCAGCCCCAGCATTTT

v_gene: TRBV4-3
abundance: -
j_gene: TRBJ2-7
d_gene: TRBD1
CDR3aa: CASSQDGGQTASDEQYF
CDR3nt: TGCGCCAGCAGCCAAGATGGGGGACAGACGGCATCCGACGAGCAGTACTTC

v_gene: TRBV6-1
abundance: -
j_gene: TRBJ1-1
d_gene: -
CDR3aa: CASSEEGGPITEAFF
CDR3nt: TGTGCCAGCAGTGAAGAAGGAGGACCTATCACTGAAGCTTTCTTT

v_gene: TRBV7-2
abundance: once
j_gene: TRBJ1-3
d_gene: -
CDR3aa: CASSLFWGLSGNTIYF
CDR3nt: TGTGCCAGCAGCTTATTCTGGGGGCTCTCCGGAAACACCATATATTTT

v_gene: TRBV2
abundance: -
j_gene: TRBJ2-5
d_gene: TRBD2
CDR3aa: CASSPSSGRVTQYF
CDR3nt: TGTGCCAGCAGTCCTTCTAGCGGGAGGGTGACCCAGTACTTC

v_gene: TRBV27
abundance: -
j_gene: TRBJ1-2
d_gene: TRBD1
CDR3aa: CASSNQQGLGYTF
CDR3nt: TGTGCCAGCAGCAACCAACAGGGGTTGGGCTACACCTTC

v_gene: TRBV28
abundance: -
j_gene: TRBJ2-5
d_gene: -
CDR3aa: CASSFLKSVAETQYF
CDR3nt: TGTGCCAGCAGTTTTCTTAAAAGCGTTGCAGAGACCCAGTACTTC

v_gene: TRBV19
abundance: -
j_gene: TRBJ1-5
d_gene: -
CDR3aa: CASSDEPRDYQPQHF
CDR3nt: TGTGCCAGTAGTGACGAACCGAGGGACTATCAGCCCCAGCATTTT

v_gene: TRBV7-8
abundance: -
j_gene: TRBJ2-3
d_gene: TRBD2
CDR3aa: CASSAGLAGTDTQYF
CDR3nt: TGTGCCAGCAGCGCGGGACTAGCGGGTACGGATACGCAGTATTTT

v_gene: TRBV5-6
abundance: -
j_gene: TRBJ1-3
d_gene: -
CDR3aa: CASSFQGNTIYF
CDR3nt: TGTGCCAGCAGCTTTCAGGGAAACACCATATATTTT

v_gene: TRBV6-2/TRBV6-3
abundance: -
j_gene: TRBJ2-7
d_gene: -
CDR3aa: CASSHSGTVSYEQYF
CDR3nt: TGTGCCAGCAGCCATAGCGGGACAGTATCCTACGAGCAGTACTTC

v_gene: TRBV19
abundance: -
j_gene: TRBJ2-1
d_gene: -
CDR3aa: CASTPISGNEQFF
CDR3nt: TGTGCCAGTACACCAATTAGCGGAAATGAGCAGTTCTTC

v_gene: TRBV5-1
abundance: -
j_gene: TRBJ2-2
d_gene: TRBD2
CDR3aa: CASSLGLAETNTGELFF
CDR3nt: TGCGCCAGCAGCCTAGGACTAGCGGAGACGAACACCGGGGAGCTGTTTTTT

v_gene: TRBV5-1
abundance: -
j_gene: TRBJ1-6
d_gene: -
CDR3aa: CASSLEGSPYNSPLHF
CDR3nt: TGCGCCAGCAGTCTAGAGGGTTCTCCTTATAATTCACCCCTCCACTTT

v_gene: TRBV5-6
abundance: -
j_gene: TRBJ1-4
d_gene: TRBD1
CDR3aa: CASSLMDRGYEKLFF
CDR3nt: TGTGCCAGCAGCCTAATGGACAGGGGGTACGAAAAACTGTTTTTT

v_gene: TRBV3-1/TRBV3-2
abundance: -
j_gene: TRBJ2-2
d_gene: -
CDR3aa: CASSQADTGNTGELFF
CDR3nt: TGTGCCAGCAGCCAAGCAGATACAGGGAACACCGGGGAGCTGTTTTTT

v_gene: TRBV28
abundance: -
j_gene: TRBJ2-7
d_gene: -
CDR3aa: CASSLTTVEQYF
CDR3nt: TGTGCCAGCAGTTTAACGACAGTCGAGCAGTACTTC

v_gene: TRBV12-3/TRBV12-4
abundance: -
j_gene: TRBJ1-2
d_gene: -
CDR3aa: CASSLSPDYGYTF
CDR3nt: TGTGCCAGCAGTTTGTCCCCCGACTATGGCTACACCTTC

v_gene: TRBV2
abundance: once
j_gene: TRBJ2-7
d_gene: -
CDR3aa: CASSLTRGEQYF
CDR3nt: TGTGCCAGCAGTTTAACCCGGGGGGAGCAGTACTTC

v_gene: TRBV11-2
abundance: -
j_gene: TRBJ1-1
d_gene: -
CDR3aa: CASSLERMNTEAFF
CDR3nt: TGTGCCAGCAGCTTAGAGCGTATGAACACTGAAGCTTTCTTT

v_gene: TRBV5-1
abundance: -
j_gene: TRBJ1-1
d_gene: TRBD1
CDR3aa: CASKLTGRESAFF
CDR3nt: TGCGCCAGCAAACTGACAGGGAGAGAATCGGCTTTCTTT

v_gene: TRBV28
abundance: -
j_gene: TRBJ2-3
d_gene: -
CDR3aa: CASSPQAGSTDTQYF
CDR3nt: TGTGCCAGCAGTCCACAGGCGGGGAGCACAGATACGCAGTATTTT

v_gene: TRBV27
abundance: -
j_gene: TRBJ2-7
d_gene: -
CDR3aa: CASINKYGGYEQYF
CDR3nt: TGTGCCAGCATTAATAAATATGGAGGTTACGAGCAGTACTTC

v_gene: TRBV7-9
abundance: -
j_gene: TRBJ1-1
d_gene: -
CDR3aa: CASSLSNDETATLNTEAFF
CDR3nt: TGTGCCAGCAGCCTGTCGAATGATGAGACAGCGACCTTGAACACTGAAGCTTTCTTT

v_gene: TRBV6-1
abundance: -
j_gene: TRBJ1-1
d_gene: -
CDR3aa: CASSEGWAGLGTEAFF
CDR3nt: TGTGCCAGCAGTGAAGGGTGGGCAGGGCTAGGGACTGAAGCTTTCTTT

v_gene: TRBV10-1
abundance: -
j_gene: TRBJ2-2
d_gene: -
CDR3aa: CASSGGRGLFF
CDR3nt: TGCGCCAGCAGTGGAGGGCGAGGGCTGTTTTTT

v_gene: TRBV10-3
abundance: -
j_gene: TRBJ1-6
d_gene: TRBD1
CDR3aa: CAISGTGGVSPLHF
CDR3nt: TGTGCCATCAGTGGGACAGGGGGCGTTTCACCCCTCCACTTT

v_gene: TRBV28
abundance: -
j_gene: TRBJ1-6
d_gene: -
CDR3aa: CASGLSSYNSPLHF
CDR3nt: TGTGCCAGCGGTCTTAGCTCCTATAATTCACCCCTCCACTTT

v_gene: TRBV29-1
abundance: few
j_gene: TRBJ1-6
d_gene: TRBD1
CDR3aa: CSAPGQGTPLHF
CDR3nt: TGCAGCGCCCCGGGACAGGGAACACCCCTCCACTTT

v_gene: TRBV7-6
abundance: -
j_gene: TRBJ1-4
d_gene: TRBD1
CDR3aa: CASSAYRGALEEKLFF
CDR3nt: TGTGCCAGCAGCGCCTACAGGGGAGCATTGGAAGAAAAACTGTTTTTT

v_gene: TRBV5-5
abundance: -
j_gene: TRBJ1-1
d_gene: TRBD1
CDR3aa: CASSLGGKGAWTEAFF
CDR3nt: TGTGCCAGCAGCTTGGGAGGAAAGGGGGCTTGGACTGAAGCTTTCTTT

v_gene: TRBV7-2
abundance: -
j_gene: TRBJ1-2
d_gene: TRBD1
CDR3aa: CASSLGQGNYGYTF
CDR3nt: TGTGCCAGCAGCTTAGGACAGGGTAACTATGGCTACACCTTC

v_gene: TRBV27
abundance: -
j_gene: TRBJ1-1
d_gene: -
CDR3aa: CASSLDRNTEAFF
CDR3nt: TGTGCCAGCAGTTTGGACAGGAACACTGAAGCTTTCTTT

v_gene: TRBV10-2
abundance: -
j_gene: TRBJ2-2
d_gene: -
CDR3aa: CASSDVNTGELFF
CDR3nt: TGCGCCAGCAGTGACGTGAACACCGGGGAGCTGTTTTTT

v_gene: TRBV28
abundance: -
j_gene: TRBJ1-6
d_gene: -
CDR3aa: CASTRTSYNSPLHF
CDR3nt: TGTGCCAGCACCCGCACAAGTTATAATTCACCCCTCCACTTT